Each of the 8 T cell receptor beta chains below was sequenced from the same sample in a study of Graves' ophthalmopathy and Graves' hyperthyroidism. Amplification of TCR beta CDR3 regions used RNA transcripts. An opening RT-PCR round employed HTBI primers and preceded a second-round multiplex PCR. TCRdb fed the multiplex PCR reads into MiXCR, producing one record per CDR3 protein. The data show 45,000 to 60,000 distinct CDR3 sequences, approximately 52% seen once. Input material: peripheral blood. Receptors were obtained from an adult woman with Graves' ophthalmopathy.

Concerning this clonotype: One base away lies a much larger clone, so this may be a sequencing read error. In nucleotides, the CDR3 is TGTGCCAGCAGTTTTACTAGCTCCTACGATGAGCAGTTCTTC. Translation: CASSFTSSYDEQFF. V and J are TRBV27 and TRBJ2-1; TRBD2 is a possible D gene (6 bases). Germline V lookup: CDR1 MNHEY, CDR2 SMNVEV (reference sequence). This CDR3 is 14 amino acids long.

Concerning this clonotype: This may arise from a read error, as a much more abundant clone is one base away. The chain recombines TRBV6-2 or TRBV6-3 with TRBJ1-1; 10 nucleotides match TRBD1. The germline V gene encodes CDR1 MNHEY and CDR2 SVGEGT. The J segment lost 1 base and the V segment lost 11 bases, leaving 19 bases of the junction unmatched. This CDR3 contains 18 residues. The CDR3 bases are TGTGCCGGCATGGAAAAGGGACAGGGGAGGTCCTGGAACACTGAAGCTTTCTTT. It is translated as CAGMEKGQGRSWNTEAFF.

The chain employs TRBV10-3 and TRBJ1-5, with D tentatively TRBD1 (6 bases). The V end lost 0 bases, the J end lost 11 bases, and 14 bases lay between the germline ends. The CDR3 consists of 14 residues. CDR1 ENHRY and CDR2 SYGVKD come from the germline V gene. In DNA, the CDR3 is TGTGCCATCAGTGAGTCGGGACAAGGAGAGACCCAGCATTTT. Its protein product is CAISESGQGETQHF.

This clonotype was detected ten times or more. This chain joins TRBV11-2 and TRBJ2-7, with 7 bases identical to TRBD1. This CDR3 contains 15 residues. V shed 5 bases and J 3 bases; nucleotides not matched to a gene: 10. The germline CDR1 and CDR2 sequences are SGHAT and FQNNGV. The CDR3 DNA is TGTGCCAGCAGCACCTCATCCGGGACAGACTACGAGCAGTACTTC. It encodes CASSTSSGTDYEQYF.

Remarks on this clonotype: In this CDR3 the conserved last residue, phenylalanine or tryptophan, is missing, so a read error is likely. This chain joins TRBV5-1 and TRBJ2-1; a weak D match, TRBD2 (5 bases). The CDR3 is 13 residues long. The germline V gene encodes CDR1 SGHRS and CDR2 YFSETQ. V lost 0 bases, J lost 10 bases, and 11 bases lay in between. CDR3 DNA sequence: TGCGCCAGCAGCTTGGGAAATCGGGGAGAGCAGTTCTCC. Residues: CASSLGNRGEQFS.

This clonotype was picked up many times. This chain connects TRBV4-1 to TRBJ2-7, with 9 bases identical to TRBD2. V dropped 2 bases and J dropped 0; count of bases not matched to a gene: 2. The germline CDR1 and CDR2 sequences are MGHRA and YSYEKL. This CDR3 is 15 amino acids long. CDR3 loop: CASSQNSGSSYEQYF. In nucleotides, the CDR3 is TGCGCCAGCAGCCAAAATAGCGGGAGCTCCTACGAGCAGTACTTC.

CDR3 amino acids: CASSLGATQETQYF. Written as DNA, the CDR3 is TGTGCCAGCAGCTTGGGGGCCACCCAAGAGACCCAGTACTTC. This chain links TRBV5-6 with TRBJ2-5; no clear D. V gave up 0 bases and J gave up 1 base, with 7 bases separating them. The germline V gene encodes CDR1 SGHDT and CDR2 YYEEEE. The CDR3 consists of 14 residues.

The genes are TRBV7-2 and TRBJ1-2; D is uncertain. V lost 2 bases and J lost 6, with 7 bases in between. Per the germline V gene, CDR1 is SGHTA and CDR2 is FQGNSA. The CDR3 runs to 12 residues. CDR3 nucleotide sequence: TGTGCCAGCAGCTTAAGTTTCCATGGCTACACCTTC. Translating it yields CASSLSFHGYTF. The full variable domain, completed using reference TRBV7-2 and TRBJ1-2, is GAGVSQSPSNKVTEKGKDVELRCDPISGHTALYWYRQSLGQGLEFLIYFQGNSAPDKSGLPSDRFSAERTGGSVSTLTIQRTQQEDSAVYLCASSLSFHGYTFGSGTRLTVV.